Listed here are 23 T cell receptor beta chains from one sample, sequenced in a study of Ad26.COV2.S vaccination and SARS-CoV-2 variants. Assay: immunoSEQ multiplex PCR; the TCRdb copy retains only in-frame clones and omits some. The sample shows 150,000 to 200,000 clones, 87% of them seen only once. This material consisted of peripheral blood, taken after recovery from COVID-19. These receptors came from a human donor who had recovered from COVID-19.

The chain has TRBV7-6 and TRBJ2-2; 12 bases are a match to TRBD2. Germline V CDR1 and CDR2: SGHVS, FNYEAQ. CDR3 length equals 16 residues. Losses at the gene ends were 4 bases for V and 6 bases for J; bases not matched to a gene: 6. DNA for the CDR3: TGTGCCAGCAGCTCTAACCTAGCGGGGGGGCCCGGGGAGCTGTTTTTT. It yields the protein CASSSNLAGGPGELFF.

The rearrangement joins TRBV4-2 to TRBJ2-1, with D possibly called TRBD1 or TRBD2 (5 bases each). V lost 1 base, J lost 2 bases, and 18 bases lay in between. Germline V gives CDR1 LGHNA, CDR2 YNFKEQ. This CDR3 region has 18 residues. CDR3 nucleotide sequence: TGTGCCAGCAGCCAAGGGGGCCTTAGAGGGAGTACCTACAATGAGCAGTTCTTC. Its protein product is CASSQGGLRGSTYNEQFF.

The V call is TRBV27, the J call TRBJ1-2, with D perhaps TRBD1 (5 bases). The V gene's germline CDR1 is MNHEY and CDR2 SMNVEV (reference sequence). Trimming cost V 4 bases and J 4 bases, with 13 bases left between them. The length of the CDR3 is 14 residues. The CDR3 region is CASSSWEGSYGYTF. In DNA form, the CDR3 reads TGTGCCAGCAGTTCGTGGGAGGGGAGCTATGGCTACACCTTC.

As for this clone: A read error may produce the germline difference seen at one junction end. This same CDR3 is encoded by further DNA sequences in the sample. The V call is TRBV7-7, the J call TRBJ2-7; 7 nucleotides agree with TRBD2. Germline CDR1 reads SSHAT; CDR2 reads FNYEAQ (reference sequence). The CDR3 loop spans 13 amino acids. CDR3 bases: TGTGCTAGCAGCTTAGCGGGCTCCTACGAGCAGTACTTC. Protein sequence: CASSLAGSYEQYF.

The gene calls are TRBV7-9 and TRBJ1-4; D gene unclear. The V end lost 10 bases, the J end lost 7 bases, and 13 bases lay between the germline ends. Germline-derived CDR1 and CDR2 are SEHNR and FQNEAQ (reference sequence). This CDR3 region has 12 residues. DNA of the CDR3: TGTGCCACGGGAGGAGACGGTGAAAAACTGTTTTTT. Its protein is CATGGDGEKLFF.

The genes are TRBV6-5 and TRBJ1-4; 7 nucleotides line up with TRBD1. V gave up 10 bases and J gave up 8 bases; unmatched junction bases: 13. Germline values: CDR1 MNHEY, CDR2 SVGAGI. This CDR3 spans 14 amino acids. Here the CDR3 DNA reads TGTGCCATCCGTTACAGGGGACGGGGAGAAAAACTGTTTTTT. It is translated as CAIRYRGRGEKLFF.

The rearrangement uses TRBV3-1 (or the pseudogene TRBV3-2) and TRBJ2-2; TRBD1 matches 9 bases. The V segment lost 2 bases and the J segment 16 bases; nucleotides outside the gene matches: 17. Germline lookup yields CDR1 LGHDT and CDR2 YNNKEL (reference sequence). This CDR3 is built from 16 residues. The CDR3 region is CASSQQPAETGGVRFF. The CDR3 DNA sequence: TGTGCCAGCAGCCAACAACCTGCCGAAACAGGGGGCGTAAGGTTTTTT.

The chain recombines TRBV28 with TRBJ1-6, with TRBD1 matching over 8 bases. The CDR3 is made up of 15 amino acids. Germline-derived CDR1 and CDR2 are MDHEN and SYDVKM. Losses at the gene ends were 7 bases for V and 7 bases for J; bases not matched to a gene: 9. This chain's CDR3 is CASTPLTGGNSPLHF. CDR3 sequence (DNA): TGTGCCAGCACTCCATTAACAGGGGGGAATTCACCCCTCCACTTT.

The chain carries TRBV7-2 and TRBJ1-2; TRBD1 matches 8 bases. Germline values: CDR1 SGHTA, CDR2 FQGNSA. The CDR3 runs 14 residues. V gave up 4 bases and J gave up 5 bases; unmatched junction bases: 6. The CDR3 bases are TGTGCCAGCAGCTCGCAGGGGGCAGAATATGGCTACACCTTC. This encodes CASSSQGAEYGYTF.

V usage is TRBV11-3 and J usage is TRBJ2-1; D unresolved. The CDR3 has 14 residues. Germline V gives CDR1 SGHNT, CDR2 YENEEA. The germline V and J ends were trimmed by 0 bases and 2 bases, with 5 bases remaining between them. The chain's CDR3 is CASSLDGTYNEQFF. The CDR3 DNA reads TGTGCCAGCAGCTTAGATGGCACCTACAATGAGCAGTTCTTC.

This chain connects TRBV7-9 to TRBJ2-2, with 10 bases lining up with TRBD2. The CDR3 runs to 19 residues. The V gene's germline CDR1 is SEHNR and CDR2 FQNEAQ (reference sequence). V shed 4 bases, J shed 5 bases, and the junction held 16 bases outside the gene matches. The CDR3 is CASSSLGIAGGLRTGELFF. The CDR3 DNA reads TGTGCCAGCAGCTCCCTTGGGATAGCGGGAGGATTAAGGACCGGGGAGCTGTTTTTT. Full variable domain (rest looked up from reference TRBV7-9 and TRBJ2-2): DTGVSQNPRHKITKRGQNVTFRCDPISEHNRLYWYRQTLGQGPEFLTYFQNEAQLEKSRLLSDRFSAERPKGSFSTLEIQRTEQGDSAMYLCASSSLGIAGGLRTGELFFGEGSRLTVL.

The chain joins TRBV6-1 to TRBJ2-7; TRBD1 is a possible D gene (6 bases). The germline V and J ends were trimmed by 5 bases and 6 bases, with 11 bases remaining between them. The length of the CDR3 is 12 residues. Germline lookup yields CDR1 MNHNS and CDR2 SASEGT. CDR3 sequence reads: CASSSQGREQYF. CDR3 coding DNA: TGTGCCAGCAGTTCCCAGGGGCGCGAGCAGTACTTC.

The rearrangement joins TRBV6-2 or TRBV6-3 to TRBJ2-7, with TRBD2 matching 7 bases. The germline gives CDR1 MNHEY, CDR2 SVGEGT. The CDR3 runs 17 residues. The trim removed 2 bases at V and 1 base at J, leaving 11 bases unmatched. CDR3: CASSYPTLAGFSYEQYF. DNA for the CDR3: TGTGCCAGCAGTTACCCAACATTAGCGGGTTTTTCCTACGAGCAGTACTTC.

This rearrangement joins TRBV19 to TRBJ2-7; D is ambiguous. There are 13 residues in the CDR3. The V end was cut by 0 bases, the J end by 3 bases, with 6 bases between. The germline gives CDR1 LNHDA, CDR2 SQIVND (reference sequence). The CDR3 bases are TGTGCCAGTAGTATAGAGATCTTCTACGAGCAGTACTTC. Translated: CASSIEIFYEQYF. Together with reference TRBV19 and TRBJ2-7, the CDR3 gives the full variable domain: DGGITQSPKYLFRKEGQNVTLSCEQNLNHDAMYWYRQDPGQGLRLIYYSQIVNDFQKGDIAEGYSVSREKKESFPLTVTSAQKNPTAFYLCASSIEIFYEQYFGPGTRLTVT.

On this clone itself: The same CDR3 arises from other DNA sequences in this sample as well. The J gene is TRBJ1-1, the V gene TRBV28; possible D gene TRBD1, 6 bases. Trimming shortened V by 6 bases and J by 2 bases, and 13 bases separated the two germline ends. The CDR3 consists of 14 residues. Germline CDR1 MDHEN, CDR2 SYDVKM. The CDR3 DNA sequence: TGTGCCAGCAGCCTACAGGGTCCCAACACTGAAGCTTTCTTT. Its translation is CASSLQGPNTEAFF.

The V and J genes are TRBV7-2 and TRBJ1-1, with D perhaps TRBD1 (5 bases). This CDR3 is built from 15 residues. V was trimmed by 0 bases and J by 4 bases, leaving 12 bases between them. Germline CDR1 reads SGHTA; CDR2 reads FQGNSA. CDR3 bases: TGTGCCAGCAGCTTAGCCGTATCAGGGAGCACTGAAGCTTTCTTT. This encodes CASSLAVSGSTEAFF. Looking up the rest from reference TRBV7-2 and TRBJ1-1 gives the full variable domain: GAGVSQSPSNKVTEKGKDVELRCDPISGHTALYWYRQSLGQGLEFLIYFQGNSAPDKSGLPSDRFSAERTGGSVSTLTIQRTQQEDSAVYLCASSLAVSGSTEAFFGQGTRLTVV.

This chain connects TRBV20-1 to TRBJ2-7, with D unresolved. The V gene's germline CDR1 is DFQATT and CDR2 SNEGSKA (reference sequence). The CDR3 is 11 residues long. The germline V and J ends were trimmed by 3 bases and 3 bases, with 6 bases remaining between them. CDR3 DNA sequence: TGCAGTGCTAGCGCCAGCTACGAGCAGTACTTC. Translation: CSASASYEQYF.

The chain is built from TRBV6-6 and TRBJ2-5, with no clear D. The germline CDR1 and CDR2 sequences are MNHNY and SVGAGI (reference sequence). Trimming pared 0 bases from V and 2 bases from J, leaving 7 bases between. The CDR3 contains 14 residues. CDR3 nucleotide sequence: TGTGCCAGCAGTTACTCGAGAGGACAAGAGACCCAGTACTTC. Amino acid sequence: CASSYSRGQETQYF.

The chain links TRBV28 to TRBJ2-3, with TRBD1 as a possible D gene (6 bases). The V gene's germline CDR1 is MDHEN and CDR2 SYDVKM. The CDR3 has 15 amino acids. V lost 1 base and J 5 bases, leaving 13 bases between the germline ends. CDR3: CASSLYRENLDTQYF. DNA for the CDR3: TGTGCCAGCAGTTTATACAGGGAAAATTTAGATACGCAGTATTTT.

V is TRBV3-1 (or the pseudogene TRBV3-2) and J is TRBJ2-1; 8 nucleotides line up with TRBD1. The CDR3 extends over 17 amino acids. J gave up 4 bases and V 4 bases, and 12 bases lay outside the gene matches. CDR1 is LGHDT and CDR2 is YNNKEL in the germline V gene (reference sequence). The CDR3 nucleotides are TGTGCCAGCAGCCCTAATCCGGACAGGGAAGTGTACAATGAGCAGTTCTTC. Amino acids: CASSPNPDREVYNEQFF.

This chain uses TRBV12-3 or TRBV12-4 with TRBJ2-7; a possible D gene is TRBD1 (5 bases). Trimming shortened V by 5 bases and J by 6 bases, and 11 bases separated the two germline ends. The CDR3 is 12 amino acids. The CDR3 sequence is CASSMTAGEQYF. The CDR3 DNA reads as TGTGCCAGCAGTATGACAGCCGGCGAGCAGTACTTC.

This clone has only one observation. The rearrangement links TRBV11-2 to TRBJ2-3; 13 bases align to TRBD2. V lost 3 bases and J lost 0; bases outside the gene matches: 6. Germline lookup yields CDR1 SGHAT and CDR2 FQNNGV. The CDR3 is made up of 18 amino acids. The CDR3 DNA reads TGTGCCAGCAGCTTCGGACTAGCGGGAGTATCGAGCACAGATACGCAGTATTTT. This translates into CASSFGLAGVSSTDTQYF.

The V gene is TRBV5-4, the J gene TRBJ1-4, with 7 bases fitting TRBD1. The V gene end was trimmed by 4 bases and the J gene end by 8 bases; junction bases not matched to a gene: 8. This CDR3 spans 14 amino acids. Germline CDR1 reads SGHNT; CDR2 reads YYREEE (reference sequence). Written as DNA, the CDR3 is TGTGCCAGCAGCACCAGGGGGGTGAGCGAAAAACTGTTTTTT. Protein product: CASSTRGVSEKLFF.